These 10 T cell receptor beta chains were all obtained from the same sample, sequenced in a study of blood T cell repertoires in COVID-19. Using immunoSEQ multiplex PCR, the repertoire was profiled, and TCRdb retains in-frame clones only, with some absent. The data contain 360,000 or so clones, around 92% of them singletons. Sequencing input: PBMCs or T cells enriched from blood (not recorded which). The origin of the receptors is a woman in her twenties or thirties who had recovered from COVID-19.

This clone was counted a single time. The chain uses TRBV5-1 and TRBJ2-5; D gene unclear. Between the trimmed V and J ends, which lost 5 bases and 2 bases, there was a span of 10 bases. The CDR3 loop spans 13 amino acids. Looked up from germline, CDR1 is SGHRS and CDR2 is YFSETQ. The CDR3 DNA reads as TGCGCCAGCAGTTCTCCGACACAAGAGACCCAGTACTTC. Its protein product is CASSSPTQETQYF.

The chain has TRBV6-5 and TRBJ1-6; a possible D gene is TRBD1 (6 bases). Trimming took off 5 bases at V and 6 bases at J, with 14 bases between the two ends. The CDR3 loop spans 15 amino acids. The germline V gene encodes CDR1 MNHEY and CDR2 SVGAGI. CDR3 in DNA: TGTGCCAGCAGTCGGTTACGAGGGGGTAATTCACCCCTCCACTTT. Protein sequence: CASSRLRGGNSPLHF.

This clone was detected only once. The chain is built from TRBV6-5 and TRBJ1-5, with TRBD1 matching over 9 bases. Trimming removed 7 bases from V and 6 bases from J; junction bases left unmatched: 7. Germline V gene sequence: CDR1 MNHEY, CDR2 SVGAGI. The CDR3 runs to 14 residues. The CDR3 DNA reads as TGTGCCAGCAAGGGACAGGGACCAGGTCAGCCCCAGCATTTT. It translates to CASKGQGPGQPQHF.

The chain is built from TRBV6-5 and TRBJ1-5, with a possible D match to TRBD1 (6 bases). The CDR3 is 16 residues long. In germline, CDR1 is MNHEY, CDR2 SVGAGI. Trimming took 2 bases from V and 0 from J, leaving 11 bases between them. The CDR3 DNA follows: TGTGCCAGCAGTTACGGGACACACGATAGCAATCAGCCCCAGCATTTT. Translating it yields CASSYGTHDSNQPQHF.

The CDR3 nucleotides read TGTGCCAGCGCGAGCTCTGGAAACACCATATATTTT. Its translation is CASASSGNTIYF. V gene TRBV2 combines with J gene TRBJ1-3; D remains unclear. V lost 8 bases and J lost 0, with 5 bases in between. Per the germline V gene, CDR1 is SNHLY and CDR2 is FYNNEI. This CDR3 spans 12 amino acids.

This clone came up a few times. The V call is TRBV6-5, the J call TRBJ1-1; perhaps TRBD1 as D (6 bases). This CDR3 has 15 amino acids. Trimming stripped 10 bases from V and 2 bases from J, with 20 bases between. Germline lookup yields CDR1 MNHEY and CDR2 SVGAGI. Here the CDR3 DNA reads TGTGCCATTTGGACAGCGTACTACACTAACACTGAAGCTTTCTTT. Its translation is CAIWTAYYTNTEAFF.

This chain links TRBV5-4 with TRBJ2-2; no reliable D call. This CDR3 is 16 amino acids long. The V end lost 0 bases, the J end lost 3 bases, and 12 bases lay between the germline ends. The germline V gene encodes CDR1 SGHNT and CDR2 YYREEE (reference sequence). CDR3 residues: CASSLETMADTGELFF. The CDR3 region has the DNA TGTGCCAGCAGCTTGGAAACGATGGCGGACACCGGGGAGCTGTTTTTT.

The rearrangement joins TRBV9 to TRBJ2-7; possibly TRBD1 for D (6 bases). Germline loops: CDR1 SGDLS, CDR2 YYNGEE. The CDR3 spans 12 residues. Trimming removed 3 bases from V and 7 bases from J, with 11 bases in between. The CDR3, as DNA: TGTGCCAGCAGCGCCATGCAGGGGGAGCAGTACTTC. Protein sequence: CASSAMQGEQYF. Full variable domain (rest looked up from reference TRBV9 and TRBJ2-7): DSGVTQTPKHLITATGQRVTLRCSPRSGDLSVYWYQQSLDQGLQFLIQYYNGEERAKGNILERFSAQQFPDLHSELNLSSLELGDSALYFCASSAMQGEQYFGPGTRLTVT.

The genes are TRBV27 and TRBJ1-6; 7 nucleotides match TRBD1. The trim removed 3 bases at V and 9 bases at J, leaving 5 bases unmatched. The CDR3 extends over 14 amino acids. Germline V gene data show CDR1 as MNHEY and CDR2 as SMNVEV (reference sequence). CDR3 protein: CASSLTGRGSPLHF. As DNA, the CDR3 is TGTGCCAGCAGTTTGACAGGGAGAGGTTCACCCCTCCACTTT.

The rearrangement links TRBV5-1 to TRBJ2-5; D is unclear. The V end lost 0 bases, the J end lost 1 base, and 4 bases lay between the germline ends. This CDR3 is built from 13 residues. Germline V gene data show CDR1 as SGHRS and CDR2 as YFSETQ. CDR3 loop: CASSLELQETQYF. DNA for the CDR3: TGCGCCAGCAGCTTGGAACTCCAAGAGACCCAGTACTTC.